The entry below gives a single TCR beta chain sequence along with its context. These data come from a study of shared clonotypes between healthy human individuals. Study overall: Donors, aged 18 to 49, were a couple of women and a few men.

A CD45RA+ naive subset and a CD45RA-negative memory subset were split from CD4+ cells. Splitting of each subset's genomic DNA was done evenly across several immunoSEQ plates. The table came from immunoSEQ multiplex PCR; TCRdb's copy has only in-frame clones and leaves some out. The sample lists 2,500,000 or so clones; 85% to 95% were seen once. The receptor's source is a man aged 18 to 35 in good health. Some clones in this sample may be carry-over from other donors' samples. The sample was naive CD4+ T cells from PBMCs. Specified subset: CD45RA+ positively selected.

The CDR3 nucleotides read TGTGCCAGCAGCGTAGTAGCCCGGGACGGAGGTAACTACGAGCAGTACTTC. Its translation: CASSVVARDGGNYEQYF. V and J are TRBV9 and TRBJ2-7, with D possibly being TRBD1 or TRBD2 (5 bases each). This CDR3 is 17 amino acids long. Trimming cost V 0 bases and J 3 bases, with 19 bases left between them. Per germline, CDR1 SGDLS and CDR2 YYNGEE.